Listed here are 28 T cell receptor beta chains from one sample, sequenced in a study of T cell clonality in common variable immunodeficiency. Findings and caveats of the study: In common variable immunodeficiency, TCR beta chains reportedly carried fewer deletions and N-nucleotide insertions.

The assay was immunoSEQ multiplex PCR, and TCRdb's table has in-frame clones only and misses some. This set yields some 19,000 clones and no singletons; the top ten hold around 6.3%. For these TCRs, the target antigens are not known. Sequencing was carried out using peripheral blood mononuclear cells. The receptors shown here come from a human donor with common variable immunodeficiency.

Only a few counts were recorded for this clone. The CDR3 end is not reached by the read, which stops 3 residues before it; the germline J gene fills it in. J is TRBJ2-2 and V is TRBV19, with 9 bases lining up with TRBD1. The germline gives CDR1 LNHDA, CDR2 SQIVND (reference sequence). The CDR3 length is 14 residues. The V gene end was trimmed by 6 bases and the J gene end by 5 bases; junction bases not matched to a gene: 4. CDR3 sequence reads: CASSDRGKTGELFF. The sequenced CDR3 bases are TGTGCCAGTAGCGACAGGGGGAAGACCGGGGAG.

This clone was observed many times. The missing CDR3 end, 3 residues past where the read stops, is filled in from the germline J gene. The genes are TRBV6-2 or TRBV6-3 and TRBJ1-2, with D maybe TRBD1 (6 bases). CDR3 size: 12 residues. Germline V gene lookup returns CDR1 MNHEY and CDR2 SVGEGT. Here the CDR3 reads CASSRQVRGYTF. Incomplete CDR3 DNA: TGTGCCAGCAGCAGACAGGTTCGCGGC.

Note on this clone: The read terminates 3 residues ahead of where the CDR3 ends, so the germline J gene completes it. The J gene is TRBJ1-4, the V gene TRBV7-2, with D hard to call. This CDR3 comprises 12 residues. Germline loops: CDR1 SGHTA, CDR2 FQGNSA. The CDR3 DNA, read in part, is TGTGCCAGCAGCTTAGGGGCCACTAAA. This gives the protein CASSLGATK. The full CDR3 is CASSLGATKLFF.

This clone was seen repeatedly, ten times or more. The read ends 3 residues shy of where the CDR3 ends; the end is completed using the germline J gene. V gene TRBV7-2 combines with J gene TRBJ2-5, with 7 positions matching TRBD1. V gave up 2 bases and J gave up 0 bases; unmatched junction bases: 3. CDR3 length equals 15 residues. Germline-derived CDR1 and CDR2 are SGHTA and FQGNSA. CDR3 amino acids: CASSLLTGNQETQYF. CDR3 bases read: TGTGCCAGCAGCTTACTGACAGGGAACCAAGAGACC.

This clone appeared many times. The read falls 3 residues short of the CDR3 end, and the missing part is taken from the germline J gene. This sequence joins TRBV6-2 or TRBV6-3 and TRBJ1-2, with D unresolved. The CDR3 has 16 amino acids. V was shortened by 3 bases and J by 0 bases, with 14 bases between the two germline ends. Germline V lookup: CDR1 MNHEY, CDR2 SVGEGT. CDR3 protein: CASSYTSGRTNYGYTF. The CDR3 DNA, read in part, is TGTGCCAGCAGTTATACCAGCGGACGGACTAACTATGGC.

This clone is labeled medium-sized. Coverage ceases 3 residues before the CDR3 finishes, and the germline J gene fills in the end. The chain recombines TRBV7-2 with TRBJ2-5; D is possibly TRBD2 (7 bases). Germline values: CDR1 SGHTA, CDR2 FQGNSA. The ends were cut back, 4 bases at V and 2 bases at J, with 14 bases in the middle. The CDR3 extends over 15 amino acids. The sequenced part of the CDR3 DNA is TGTGCCAGCAGCTGGGGAGGGACACGACAAGAGACC. Encoded protein: CASSWGGTRQET. The entire CDR3 reads CASSWGGTRQETQYF.

The table lists this clone with many counts. The read gets to within 3 residues of the CDR3 end, and the germline J gene fills in the rest. The J gene is TRBJ1-2, the V gene TRBV19, with D possibly matching TRBD1 (5 bases). The V end was cut by 6 bases, the J end by 4 bases, with 12 bases between. In germline, CDR1 is LNHDA, CDR2 SQIVND (reference sequence). The CDR3 length is 13 residues. The CDR3 sequence: CASRPRQTYGYTF. The covered CDR3 bases are TGTGCCAGTAGGCCCCGACAGACCTATGGC.

About this clone itself: The missing CDR3 end, 3 residues past where the read stops, is filled in from the germline J gene. The V gene is TRBV5-1, the J gene TRBJ2-5; 10 nucleotides line up with TRBD1. V shed 2 bases and J 3 bases; nucleotides not matched to a gene: 1. Germline CDR1 reads SGHRS; CDR2 reads YFSETQ. The length of the CDR3 is 14 residues. The CDR3 loop reads CASSFGTGEETQYF. Partial CDR3 DNA: TGCGCCAGCAGCTTCGGGACAGGGGAAGAGACC.

As concerns this clone: The CDR3 end is not reached by the read, which stops 3 residues before it; the germline J gene fills it in. The chain combines TRBV30 with TRBJ2-3; 7 positions match TRBD2. V was pared by 4 bases and J by 2 bases, with 3 bases of the junction left unmatched. Germline CDR1 and CDR2: GTSNPN and SVGIG (reference sequence). The CDR3 sequence is 13 residues long. The CDR3 is CAWKKRDTDTQYF. CDR3 DNA (partial): TGTGCCTGGAAGAAGCGGGACACAGATACG.

Comments on this clone: The CDR3 end lies 3 residues beyond the end of the read and is filled in from the germline J gene. This chain joins TRBV5-1 and TRBJ2-7, with a weak D call TRBD2 (5 bases). Germline CDR1 reads SGHRS; CDR2 reads YFSETQ. The germline V and J ends were trimmed by 7 bases and 0 bases, with 14 bases remaining between them. The CDR3 covers 14 residues. CDR3: CASGRGVDSYEQYF. Partial CDR3 DNA: TGCGCCAGCGGCCGGGGTGTGGACTCCTACGAG.

This clone was seen at least ten times. Read coverage stops 3 residues before the CDR3 terminus; the germline J gene supplies the remainder. V and J are TRBV19 and TRBJ1-5; TRBD1 aligns across 8 bases. Germline trimming cut 6 bases from V and 4 bases from J; bases unmatched to any gene: 2. CDR1 is LNHDA, CDR2 SQIVND, per germline (reference sequence). The CDR3 loop spans 13 amino acids. The sequenced part of the CDR3 DNA is TGTGCCAGTAGGCGACAGGGGAATCAGCCC. Translating gives CASRRQGNQP. The full CDR3 protein reads CASRRQGNQPQHF.

In its sample, this clone was seen a few times. The CDR3 end is not reached by the read, which stops 3 residues before it; the germline J gene fills it in. J is TRBJ1-5 and V is TRBV6-2 or TRBV6-3; no clear D. Germline V CDR1 and CDR2: MNHEY, SVGEGT. V shed 5 bases and J shed 7 bases, with 6 bases lying between them. This CDR3 is built from 11 residues. The sequenced part of the CDR3 DNA is TGTGCCAGCAGTCAAACACAGCCC. Its protein is CASSQTQP. The CDR3 in full is CASSQTQPQHF.

This clone occurred many times. Read coverage stops 3 residues before the CDR3 terminus; the germline J gene supplies the remainder. The chain carries TRBV18 and TRBJ1-5; a possible D gene is TRBD1 (5 bases). This CDR3 comprises 15 residues. Trimming took 3 bases from V and 4 from J, leaving 13 bases between them. From germline, CDR1 is KGHSH and CDR2 LQKENI. This CDR3 is CASSPEANRNQPQHF. Incomplete CDR3 DNA: TGTGCCAGCTCACCGGAAGCGAACAGGAATCAGCCC. Variable domain in full (rest from reference TRBV18 and TRBJ1-5): NAGVMQNPRHLVRRRGQEARLRCSPMKGHSHVYWYRQLPEEGLKFMVYLQKENIIDESGMPKERFSAEFPKEGPSILRIQQVVRGDSAAYFCASSPEANRNQPQHFGDGTRLSIL.

This clone was detected many times. From the germline J gene comes the end of the CDR3, since the read stops 3 residues before it. This chain links TRBV12-3 or TRBV12-4 with TRBJ2-3; 8 bases map to TRBD1. This CDR3 has 14 residues. With V trimmed by 5 bases and J by 3 bases, 4 bases remained unmatched. The part of the CDR3 DNA that was read is TGTGCCAGCAGTCGGACAGGGATAACAGATACG. As protein: CASSRTGITDT. The full CDR3 sequence reads CASSRTGITDTQYF.

This clone was detected only a few times. The read terminates 3 residues before the CDR3 end, so the remaining end is supplied by the germline J gene. V and J are TRBV5-1 and TRBJ1-2, with 8 bases lining up with TRBD1. The CDR3 loop spans 15 amino acids. The V gene end was trimmed by 2 bases and the J gene end by 2 bases; junction bases not matched to a gene: 5. Germline-derived CDR1 and CDR2 are SGHRS and YFSETQ. The sequenced CDR3 bases are TGCGCCAGCAGCTTCGGTGACAGGGGCAACTATGGC. Translation gives CASSFGDRGNYG. The CDR3 reads in full as CASSFGDRGNYGYTF.

Note on this clone: Read coverage stops 3 residues before the CDR3 terminus; the germline J gene supplies the remainder. The chain uses TRBV7-3 and TRBJ1-2, with 7 bases identical to TRBD1. Trimming took 5 bases from V and 7 from J; bases not matched to a gene: 7. CDR3 length: 13 amino acids. Germline V gene data show CDR1 as SGHTA and CDR2 as FQGTGA. CDR3 loop: CASSPDREGGYTF. CDR3 bases read: TGTGCCAGCAGCCCCGACAGGGAGGGTGGC.

This clone has ten or more counts. The CDR3 is cut off 3 residues early in the read; its end comes from the germline J gene. The chain has TRBV30 and TRBJ1-1; D gene ambiguous. The CDR3 sequence is 13 residues long. The V gene lost 8 bases and the J gene lost 1 base, with 14 bases spanning the gap. Per germline, CDR1 GTSNPN and CDR2 SVGIG (reference sequence). The CDR3 region is CARGVGGNTEAFF. CDR3 bases read: TGTGCCCGCGGAGTTGGAGGGAACACTGAA.

The table lists this clone with many counts. The read is 3 residues too short to cover the CDR3 end, so that end is filled in from the germline J gene. This rearrangement joins TRBV5-4 to TRBJ1-1; 7 nucleotides match TRBD1. Trimming at V came to 4 bases and at J to 4 bases, leaving 7 bases not matched to a gene. The CDR3 totals 14 residues. In germline, CDR1 is SGHNT, CDR2 YYREEE (reference sequence). CDR3 DNA (partial): TGTGCCAGCAGCCCGAGACAGGGACCCACTGAA. Its protein product is CASSPRQGPTE. The whole CDR3 sequence reads CASSPRQGPTEAFF.

The table lists this clone with a few counts. The sequenced fragment ends 3 residues before the CDR3 boundary, so the rest is inferred from the germline J gene. The gene calls are TRBV7-9 and TRBJ2-3, with no clear D. Germline-derived CDR1 and CDR2 are SEHNR and FQNEAQ (reference sequence). The CDR3 is 15 amino acids. Trimming cost V 5 bases and J 0 bases, with 12 bases left between them. CDR3 DNA, as far as it was read: TGTGCCAGCAGCCCAAAAAGGGCTAGCACAGATACG. Amino acid sequence: CASSPKRASTDT. The entire CDR3 reads CASSPKRASTDTQYF. Full variable domain (outside the CDR3, taken from reference TRBV7-9 and TRBJ2-3): DTGVSQNPRHKITKRGQNVTFRCDPISEHNRLYWYRQTLGQGPEFLTYFQNEAQLEKSRLLSDRFSAERPKGSFSTLEIQRTEQGDSAMYLCASSPKRASTDTQYFGPGTRLTVL.

By share, this clone ranks as medium-sized. Coverage ceases 3 residues before the CDR3 finishes, and the germline J gene fills in the end. The V call is TRBV2, the J call TRBJ1-4; D ambiguous. Germline V gives CDR1 SNHLY, CDR2 FYNNEI. The V end was cut by 8 bases, the J end by 0 bases, with 16 bases between. The CDR3 sequence is 16 residues long. CDR3 sequence: CASSNLLGATNEKLFF. Incomplete CDR3 DNA: TGTGCCAGCTCTAATTTACTCGGTGCAACTAATGAAAAA.

Concerning this clone: The read finishes 3 residues shy of the CDR3 end, and the germline J gene is used to complete it. The chain has TRBV7-9 and TRBJ2-1; 9 bases map to TRBD1. Germline lookup yields CDR1 SEHNR and CDR2 FQNEAQ (reference sequence). The CDR3 covers 15 residues. V lost 5 bases to trimming and J lost 0 bases; unmatched junction nucleotides: 2. CDR3 bases read: TGTGCCAGCAGCGCGGACAGGGGCTCCTACAATGAG. It translates to CASSADRGSYNE. The entire CDR3 reads CASSADRGSYNEQFF.

On this clone itself: The read terminates 3 residues ahead of where the CDR3 ends, so the germline J gene completes it. J is TRBJ2-3 and V is TRBV18; TRBD2 agrees at 14 bases. The germline gives CDR1 KGHSH, CDR2 LQKENI. The V and J ends lost 3 bases and 4 bases, in that order; junction bases with no gene match: 3. This CDR3 contains 16 residues. The CDR3 DNA, read in part, is TGTGCCAGCTCACCGGGACTAGCGGGAGCGGCAGATACG. Translation: CASSPGLAGAADT. The entire CDR3 protein reads CASSPGLAGAADTQYF. Variable domain in full (rest from reference TRBV18 and TRBJ2-3): NAGVMQNPRHLVRRRGQEARLRCSPMKGHSHVYWYRQLPEEGLKFMVYLQKENIIDESGMPKERFSAEFPKEGPSILRIQQVVRGDSAAYFCASSPGLAGAADTQYFGPGTRLTVL.

This clone came up a few times. The read comes to an end 3 residues before the CDR3 does, leaving the germline J gene to fill in the end. This chain uses TRBV7-9 with TRBJ1-1; D remains unclear. Germline loops: CDR1 SEHNR, CDR2 FQNEAQ (reference sequence). The CDR3 contains 12 residues. CDR3 protein: CASSLDTQFAFF. The part of the CDR3 DNA that was read is TGTGCCAGCAGCCTCGACACCCAGTTT.

With respect to this clone: With the read ending 3 residues before the CDR3 end, the germline J gene is used to fill in that end. The gene calls are TRBV7-3 and TRBJ2-1, with a tentative D call TRBD1 (6 bases). Germline V lookup: CDR1 SGHTA, CDR2 FQGTGA. V lost 2 bases and J lost 0, with 14 bases in between. The CDR3 is 17 amino acids. The part of the CDR3 DNA that was read is TGTGCCAGCAGCTTACTACCCCCGGACAGCTCCTACAATGAG. It specifies CASSLLPPDSSYNE. The complete CDR3 reads CASSLLPPDSSYNEQFF.

This clone was found a few times. The read finishes 3 residues shy of the CDR3 end, and the germline J gene is used to complete it. This rearrangement joins TRBV20-1 to TRBJ1-2, with TRBD1 as a possible D gene (6 bases). Germline CDR1 reads DFQATT; CDR2 reads SNEGSKA (reference sequence). The CDR3 has 14 residues. V was shortened by 6 bases and J by 4 bases, with 18 bases between the two germline ends. The part of the CDR3 DNA that was read is TGCAGTGCCAGCCCCACAGGGCCTGGCTATGGC. Amino acids: CSASPTGPGYG. From start to end, the CDR3 is CSASPTGPGYGYTF.

This clone was detected a few times. The DNA ends 3 residues before the CDR3 does, and the rest of the CDR3 is filled in from the germline J gene. The chain joins TRBV2 to TRBJ2-1, with TRBD1 matching over 7 bases. V lost 4 bases, J lost 3 bases, and 3 bases stayed unmatched. The germline CDR1 and CDR2 sequences are SNHLY and FYNNEI. CDR3 length equals 14 residues. The CDR3 is CASSGGTVYNEQFF. The covered CDR3 bases are TGTGCCAGCAGTGGAGGGACAGTCTACAATGAG.

For this clone: The read ends 3 residues before the CDR3 terminus; that terminus is restored from the germline J gene. The chain is built from TRBV6-2 or TRBV6-3 and TRBJ2-7; the match to TRBD2 covers 9 bases. Germline-derived CDR1 and CDR2 are MNHEY and SVGEGT. CDR3 length equals 15 residues. V lost 1 base, J lost 0 bases, and 1 base stayed unmatched. Incomplete CDR3 DNA: TGTGCCAGCAGTTACTGGCGGGAGGGCTCCTACGAG. Amino acids: CASSYWREGSYE. The CDR3 in full is CASSYWREGSYEQYF.

This clone was seen only a few times. The CDR3 end lies 3 residues beyond the end of the read and is filled in from the germline J gene. The chain joins TRBV19 to TRBJ2-1; 7 positions agree with TRBD1. The CDR3 extends over 14 amino acids. Germline V gives CDR1 LNHDA, CDR2 SQIVND (reference sequence). J gave up 4 bases and V 4 bases, and 4 bases lay outside the gene matches. The CDR3 loop reads CASSTRDRYNEQFF. Partial CDR3 DNA: TGTGCCAGTAGTACAAGGGACAGATACAATGAG.